A single sample is the source of the 28 T cell receptor beta chains below, sequenced in a study of T cell changes during pregnancy in multiple sclerosis. Clones were read by immunoSEQ multiplex PCR, and TCRdb kept only the in-frame ones, dropping some. The table has almost 20,000 clones, around 90% seen once. The specimen was CD8+ T cells from peripheral blood mononuclear cells, collected in the third trimester of pregnancy. The receptors come from a female donor in good health, enrolled as a control in a pregnancy study.

The V and J genes are TRBV7-8 and TRBJ2-7; possibly TRBD2 for D (6 bases). The CDR3 length is 16 residues. Germline loops: CDR1 SGHVS, CDR2 FQNEAQ. Trimming took off 5 bases at V and 3 bases at J, with 20 bases between the two ends. As DNA, the CDR3 is TGTGCCAGCAGCCGGGTCCGGGGGATAGAATACTACGAGCAGTACTTC. Encoded protein: CASSRVRGIEYYEQYF.

The V call is TRBV6-6, the J call TRBJ1-2, with D unclear. This CDR3 region has 11 residues. V dropped 8 bases and J dropped 6 bases, with 10 bases sitting between them. Germline CDR1 MNHNY, CDR2 SVGAGI (reference sequence). The CDR3 region has the DNA TGTGCCAGCCGCGAGCCGAATGGCTACACCTTC. Its translation is CASREPNGYTF.

The sample holds one count of this clone. The chain has TRBV6-6 and TRBJ2-3, with D maybe TRBD2 (6 bases). V lost 5 bases to trimming and J lost 2 bases, with 11 bases between them. The CDR3 covers 14 residues. CDR1 and CDR2 (germline): MNHNY, SVGAGI (reference sequence). The CDR3, as DNA: TGTGCCAGCAGTATGGGACTTAACACAGATACGCAGTATTTT. The encoded protein is CASSMGLNTDTQYF.

V gene TRBV4-2 combines with J gene TRBJ2-4; 11 nucleotides match TRBD2. This CDR3 has 16 residues. V was pared by 0 bases and J by 3 bases, with 1 base of the junction left unmatched. Looked up from germline, CDR1 is LGHNA and CDR2 is YNFKEQ. CDR3 bases: TGTGCCAGCAGCCAAGAAGGGACTAGCGGCAAAAACATTCAGTACTTC. It encodes CASSQEGTSGKNIQYF.

The rearrangement joins TRBV7-9 to TRBJ2-1; no reliable D call. The CDR3 has 13 residues. V was trimmed by 4 bases and J by 1 base, leaving 5 bases between them. Germline CDR1 and CDR2: SEHNR and FQNEAQ (reference sequence). CDR3: CASSYSSYNEQFF. In DNA form, the CDR3 reads TGTGCCAGCAGCTACAGTTCCTACAATGAGCAGTTCTTC.

The genes are TRBV29-1 and TRBJ2-7; D remains unclear. V dropped 4 bases and J dropped 0 bases, with 13 bases sitting between them. The CDR3 contains 14 residues. The V gene's germline CDR1 is SQVTM and CDR2 ANQGSEA. The CDR3 sequence: CSVGVPESSYEQYF. Written as DNA, the CDR3 is TGCAGCGTTGGAGTGCCGGAGAGCTCCTACGAGCAGTACTTC.

This clone was recorded a few times. The limits of the CDR3 on the DNA are not certain, so only TCRdb's listed CDR3 is given. V usage is TRBV6-1 and J usage is TRBJ1-2; the D call in the table, TRBD1, was not verified against the DNA. Germline CDR1 and CDR2: MNHNS and SASEGT. The CDR3 contains 15 residues when both ends are counted. CDR3: CASSTSDRGLYGYTF.

The chain joins TRBV19 to TRBJ1-6; D is undetermined. The CDR3 extends over 15 amino acids. From germline, CDR1 is LNHDA and CDR2 SQIVND (reference sequence). The germline V and J ends were trimmed by 11 bases and 0 bases, with 14 bases remaining between them. The CDR3 region has the DNA TGTGCCGCCGGAGGTAGAAGCTCCTATAATTCACCCCTCCACTTT. Translation gives CAAGGRSSYNSPLHF.

The genes are TRBV30 and TRBJ2-2; the D is unclear. The CDR3 runs 14 residues. V lost 3 bases to trimming and J lost 6 bases, with 14 bases between them. Germline V gene data show CDR1 as GTSNPN and CDR2 as SVGIG (reference sequence). In nucleotides, the CDR3 is TGTGCCTGGAGCACCTTGGGCCGGTCCGGGGAGCTGTTTTTT. Protein sequence: CAWSTLGRSGELFF.

The chain uses TRBV9 and TRBJ2-7; 9 positions match TRBD2. Trimming at V came to 4 bases and at J to 1 base, leaving 3 bases not matched to a gene. There are 14 residues in the CDR3. Germline assignment: CDR1 SGDLS and CDR2 YYNGEE. This CDR3 reads CASSPSGTSYEQYF. The CDR3 DNA sequence: TGTGCCAGCAGCCCTAGCGGGACGTCCTACGAGCAGTACTTC.

This CDR3 is CASSLGGFLNTIYF. The CDR3 coding sequence is TGTGCCAGCAGCTTAGGAGGGTTTCTAAACACCATATATTTT. The V gene is TRBV7-9, the J gene TRBJ1-3; D is undetermined. Germline V gene data show CDR1 as SEHNR and CDR2 as FQNEAQ (reference sequence). Trimming removed 1 base from V and 6 bases from J, with 10 bases in between. This CDR3 region has 14 residues.

The V and J genes are TRBV7-2 and TRBJ1-2, with 10 bases identical to TRBD1. The germline V gene has CDR1 SGHTA and CDR2 FQGNSA. This CDR3 is built from 14 residues. V was pared by 5 bases and J by 8 bases, with 8 bases of the junction left unmatched. The CDR3 region is CASSHRDRGRGYTF. The CDR3 bases are TGTGCCAGCAGCCATCGCGACAGGGGGCGAGGCTACACCTTC.

In nucleotides, the CDR3 is TGTGCCAGCAAGCCTCCGGTGACAGGGGATTCGCAGCCCCAGCATTTT. As protein: CASKPPVTGDSQPQHF. V and J are TRBV21-1 and TRBJ1-5; TRBD1 is the table's D call, not checked against the DNA. TRBV21-1 is flagged as a pseudogene. CDR3 size: 16 residues.

The chain recombines TRBV7-9 with TRBJ2-3, with D maybe TRBD1 (5 bases). Trimming took off 5 bases at V and 1 base at J, with 7 bases between the two ends. This CDR3 is 13 amino acids long. CDR1 is SEHNR and CDR2 is FQNEAQ in the germline V gene (reference sequence). DNA of the CDR3: TGTGCCAGCAGCACACAGGGCACAGATACGCAGTATTTT. Protein sequence: CASSTQGTDTQYF.

This rearrangement joins TRBV5-8 to TRBJ2-1; D remains unclear. Germline loops: CDR1 SGHTS, CDR2 YDEGEE. The ends were cut back, 0 bases at V and 0 bases at J, with 4 bases in the middle. This CDR3 contains 14 residues. In DNA form, the CDR3 reads TGTGCCAGCAGCTTGGGTAGCTCCTACAATGAGCAGTTCTTC. Translation: CASSLGSSYNEQFF.

The chain recombines TRBV28 with TRBJ2-2, with D perhaps TRBD2 (5 bases). The CDR3 is made up of 14 amino acids. With 8 bases removed from V and 2 bases from J, the gap between germline ends came to 12 bases. Germline lookup yields CDR1 MDHEN and CDR2 SYDVKM. The DNA of the CDR3 is TGTGCCAGCTGCAGAGCGGCTAACACCGGGGAGCTGTTTTTT. Protein product: CASCRAANTGELFF.

This clone appeared once. This chain's CDR3 is CASSFGGRWYTGELFF. The CDR3 nucleotides read TGCGCCAGCAGCTTCGGGGGGCGGTGGTACACCGGGGAGCTGTTTTTT. The genes are TRBV5-1 and TRBJ2-2, with D perhaps matching TRBD2 (7 bases). Germline CDR1 and CDR2: SGHRS and YFSETQ. This CDR3 comprises 16 residues. V was shortened by 2 bases and J by 3 bases, with 14 bases between the two germline ends. The full variable domain, with the rest looked up from reference TRBV5-1 and TRBJ2-2, is KAGVTQTPRYLIKTRGQQVTLSCSPISGHRSVSWYQQTPGQGLQFLFEYFSETQRNKGNFPGRFSGRQFSNSRSEMNVSTLELGDSALYLCASSFGGRWYTGELFFGEGSRLTVL.

V and J are TRBV19 and TRBJ1-2; D gene unclear. This CDR3 is 15 amino acids long. Trimming stripped 0 bases from V and 3 bases from J, with 11 bases between. CDR1 is LNHDA and CDR2 is SQIVND in the germline V gene (reference sequence). The CDR3 DNA reads TGTGCCAGTAGTATAGATCTGGAACAGCACTATGGCTACACCTTC. Translated: CASSIDLEQHYGYTF.

V is TRBV5-5 and J is TRBJ1-1; the D gene is possibly TRBD1 (5 bases). Germline assignment: CDR1 SGHKS and CDR2 YYEKEE (reference sequence). This CDR3 has 17 residues. V gave up 0 bases and J gave up 1 base, with 16 bases separating them. The CDR3 loop reads CASSLDRWTTQNTEAFF. For the CDR3, the DNA is TGTGCCAGCAGCTTGGACAGGTGGACCACCCAGAACACTGAAGCTTTCTTT.

The V and J genes are TRBV4-2 and TRBJ2-7; TRBD1 aligns across 9 bases. Germline loops: CDR1 LGHNA, CDR2 YNFKEQ. The junction had 11 bases not matched to a gene; V was cut back by 0 bases and J by 5 bases. This CDR3 spans 17 amino acids. CDR3 protein: CASSQDPPGQGAHEQYF. DNA of the CDR3: TGTGCCAGCAGCCAAGATCCACCGGGACAGGGAGCCCACGAGCAGTACTTC.

The table lists this clone with a count of one. The chain combines TRBV27 with TRBJ2-4; 13 bases line up with TRBD2. Germline assignment: CDR1 MNHEY and CDR2 SMNVEV (reference sequence). The length of the CDR3 is 17 residues. The trim removed 2 bases at V and 6 bases at J, leaving 7 bases unmatched. The CDR3 sequence is CASSLRLAGGLGNIQYF. The CDR3 DNA sequence: TGTGCCAGCAGTTTAAGACTAGCGGGAGGCCTTGGAAACATTCAGTACTTC.

This clone was recorded once. The chain couples TRBV9 to TRBJ2-7; 8 bases are a match to TRBD2. Losses at the gene ends were 3 bases for V and 1 base for J; bases not matched to a gene: 6. Germline-derived CDR1 and CDR2 are SGDLS and YYNGEE. The CDR3 is 15 amino acids. The CDR3 spells CASSEAGLGSYEQYF. Here the CDR3 DNA reads TGTGCCAGCAGCGAAGCGGGACTAGGGTCCTACGAGCAGTACTTC.

A remark on this clone: At one end the junction does not follow the germline gene, possibly because of a read error. The V call is TRBV2, the J call TRBJ1-2; D may be TRBD1 (6 bases). Germline assignment: CDR1 SNHLY and CDR2 FYNNEI. The CDR3 has 11 amino acids. The CDR3 region is CATLGDTGKDF. Written as DNA, the CDR3 is TGTGCCACATTGGGGGACACGGGAAAGGACTTC.

V and J are TRBV4-2 and TRBJ1-6; D is ambiguous. Trimming took 4 bases from V and 8 from J, leaving 21 bases between them. CDR3 length equals 17 residues. Germline V gene lookup returns CDR1 LGHNA and CDR2 YNFKEQ. Here the CDR3 reads CASSPYRYIVADSPLHF. DNA for the CDR3: TGTGCCAGCAGCCCCTACCGATATATCGTGGCGGATTCACCCCTCCACTTT.

This clone appeared once. The rearrangement joins TRBV7-2 to TRBJ2-3; D remains unclear. CDR1 is SGHTA and CDR2 is FQGNSA in the germline V gene. There are 14 residues in the CDR3. Trimming shortened V by 1 base and J by 2 bases, and 7 bases separated the two germline ends. In DNA, the CDR3 is TGTGCCAGCAGCTTAGGTCCCATCACAGATACGCAGTATTTT. It translates to CASSLGPITDTQYF.

The chain recombines TRBV15 with TRBJ2-7; 7 bases match TRBD1. With 4 bases clipped from V and 5 bases from J, the junction kept 11 bases outside the gene matches. The CDR3 is 15 residues long. Germline CDR1 and CDR2: LNHNV and YYDKDF (reference sequence). The CDR3 protein is CATSKGQDRVHEQYF. CDR3 nucleotide sequence: TGTGCCACCAGCAAAGGACAGGATCGGGTCCACGAGCAGTACTTC.

The chain carries TRBV6-5 and TRBJ1-2; D not resolved. The V end lost 8 bases, the J end lost 2 bases, and 15 bases lay between the germline ends. This CDR3 comprises 14 residues. The germline V gene has CDR1 MNHEY and CDR2 SVGAGI. In nucleotides, the CDR3 is TGTGCCAGCGCCGATCCCGGGTCGAACTATGGCTACACCTTC. Encoded protein: CASADPGSNYGYTF.

V usage is TRBV5-4 and J usage is TRBJ2-7; TRBD2 agrees at 8 bases. The CDR3 covers 16 residues. Trimming removed 0 bases from V and 5 bases from J; junction bases left unmatched: 10. The germline V gene encodes CDR1 SGHNT and CDR2 YYREEE (reference sequence). The CDR3 spells CASSLGVGGVIHEQYF. Here the CDR3 DNA reads TGTGCCAGCAGCTTGGGCGTCGGGGGGGTGATTCACGAGCAGTACTTC.